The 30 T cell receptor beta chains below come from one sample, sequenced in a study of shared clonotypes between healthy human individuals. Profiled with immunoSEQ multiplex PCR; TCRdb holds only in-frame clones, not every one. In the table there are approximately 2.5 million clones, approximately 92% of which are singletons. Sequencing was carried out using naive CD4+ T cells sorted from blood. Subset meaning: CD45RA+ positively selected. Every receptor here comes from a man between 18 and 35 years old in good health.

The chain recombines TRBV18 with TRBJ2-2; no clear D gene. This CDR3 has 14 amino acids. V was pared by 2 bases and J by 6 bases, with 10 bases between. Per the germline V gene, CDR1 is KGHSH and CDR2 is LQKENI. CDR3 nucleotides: TGTGCCAGCTCACCAAGTGGTGTGGCCGGGGAGCTGTTTTTT. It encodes CASSPSGVAGELFF.

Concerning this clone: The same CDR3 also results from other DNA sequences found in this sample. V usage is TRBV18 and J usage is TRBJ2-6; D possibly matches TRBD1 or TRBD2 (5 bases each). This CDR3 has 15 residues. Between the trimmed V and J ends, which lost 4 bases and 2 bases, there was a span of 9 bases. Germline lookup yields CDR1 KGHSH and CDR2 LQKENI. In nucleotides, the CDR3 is TGTGCCAGCTCACTCGGGGCGACTGGGGCCAACGTCCTGACTTTC. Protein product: CASSLGATGANVLTF.

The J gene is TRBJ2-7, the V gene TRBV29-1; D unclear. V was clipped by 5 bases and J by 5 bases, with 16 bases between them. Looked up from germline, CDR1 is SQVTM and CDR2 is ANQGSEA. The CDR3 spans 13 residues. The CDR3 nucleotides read TGCAGCGTTCGATCCCGAGGCTTCCACGAGCAGTACTTC. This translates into CSVRSRGFHEQYF.

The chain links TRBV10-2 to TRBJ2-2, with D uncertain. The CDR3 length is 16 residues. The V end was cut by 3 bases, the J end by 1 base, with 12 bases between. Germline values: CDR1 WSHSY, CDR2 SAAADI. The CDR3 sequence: CASSETSSLNTGELFF. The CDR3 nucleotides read TGCGCCAGCAGTGAAACCTCCTCTTTGAACACCGGGGAGCTGTTTTTT.

The CDR3 loop is CASSVVKLHPGSYEQYF. In DNA, the CDR3 is TGTGCCAGCAGCGTAGTTAAGTTGCACCCGGGTTCCTACGAGCAGTACTTC. This chain links TRBV9 with TRBJ2-7; D ambiguous. Trimming stripped 0 bases from V and 1 base from J, with 17 bases between. Germline V gene sequence: CDR1 SGDLS, CDR2 YYNGEE. The CDR3 contains 17 residues.

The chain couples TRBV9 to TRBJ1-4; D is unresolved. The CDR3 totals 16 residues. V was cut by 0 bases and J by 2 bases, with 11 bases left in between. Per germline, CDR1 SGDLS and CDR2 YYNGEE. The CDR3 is CASSVGRALTNEKLFF. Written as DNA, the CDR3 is TGTGCCAGCAGCGTAGGTCGGGCGCTCACTAATGAAAAACTGTTTTTT.

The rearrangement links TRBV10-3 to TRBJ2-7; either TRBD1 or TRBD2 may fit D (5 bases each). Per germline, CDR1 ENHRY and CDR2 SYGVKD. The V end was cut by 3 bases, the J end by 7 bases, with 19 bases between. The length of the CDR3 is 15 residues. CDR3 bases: TGTGCCATCAGTGATGAGGGGCGCCAAGGATGGGAGCAGTACTTC. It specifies CAISDEGRQGWEQYF.

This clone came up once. The chain's CDR3 is CASSQGGTGGGYGYTF. CDR3 nucleotides: TGCGCCAGCAGCCAAGGAGGGACAGGGGGAGGGTATGGCTACACCTTC. This chain connects TRBV4-1 to TRBJ1-2; TRBD1 matches 11 bases. Losses at the gene ends were 1 base for V and 5 bases for J; bases not matched to a gene: 6. The CDR3 spans 16 residues. The germline CDR1 and CDR2 sequences are MGHRA and YSYEKL.

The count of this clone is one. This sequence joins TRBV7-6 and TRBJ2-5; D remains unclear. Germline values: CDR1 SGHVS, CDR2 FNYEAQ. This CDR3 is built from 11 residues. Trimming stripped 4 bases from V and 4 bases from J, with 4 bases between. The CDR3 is CASSSTETQYF. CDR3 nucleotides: TGTGCCAGCAGCTCGACAGAGACCCAGTACTTC.

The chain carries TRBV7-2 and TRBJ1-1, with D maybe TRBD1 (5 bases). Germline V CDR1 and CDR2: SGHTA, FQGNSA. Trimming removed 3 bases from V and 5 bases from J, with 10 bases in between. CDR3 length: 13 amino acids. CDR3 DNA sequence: TGTGCCAGCAGCTTTGGGGACGTTACTGAAGCTTTCTTT. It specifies CASSFGDVTEAFF.

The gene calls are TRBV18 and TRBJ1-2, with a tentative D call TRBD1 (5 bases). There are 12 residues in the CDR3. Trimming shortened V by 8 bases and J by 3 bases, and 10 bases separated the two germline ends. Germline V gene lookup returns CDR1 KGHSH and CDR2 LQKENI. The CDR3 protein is CASTGPDYGYTF. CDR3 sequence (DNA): TGTGCCAGCACAGGACCCGACTATGGCTACACCTTC.

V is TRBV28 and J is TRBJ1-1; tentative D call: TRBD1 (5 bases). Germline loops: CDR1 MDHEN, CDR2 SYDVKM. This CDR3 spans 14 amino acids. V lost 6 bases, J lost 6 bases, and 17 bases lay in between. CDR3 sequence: CASRIQGAKAEAFF. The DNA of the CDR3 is TGTGCCAGCAGGATTCAGGGAGCCAAGGCTGAAGCTTTCTTT.

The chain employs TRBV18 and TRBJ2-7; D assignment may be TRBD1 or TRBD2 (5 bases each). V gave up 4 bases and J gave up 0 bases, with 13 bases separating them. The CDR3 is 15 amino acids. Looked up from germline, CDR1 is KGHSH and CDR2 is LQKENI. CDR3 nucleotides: TGTGCCAGCTCACGAGAACGAGGGGACTCCTACGAGCAGTACTTC. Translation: CASSRERGDSYEQYF. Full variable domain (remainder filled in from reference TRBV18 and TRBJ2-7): NAGVMQNPRHLVRRRGQEARLRCSPMKGHSHVYWYRQLPEEGLKFMVYLQKENIIDESGMPKERFSAEFPKEGPSILRIQQVVRGDSAAYFCASSRERGDSYEQYFGPGTRLTVT.

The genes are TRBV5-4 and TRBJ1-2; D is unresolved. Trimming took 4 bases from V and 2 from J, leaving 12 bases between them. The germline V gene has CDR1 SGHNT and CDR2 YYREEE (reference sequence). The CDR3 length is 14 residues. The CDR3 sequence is CASSVPGLNYGYTF. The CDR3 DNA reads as TGTGCCAGCAGCGTACCGGGCCTCAACTATGGCTACACCTTC.

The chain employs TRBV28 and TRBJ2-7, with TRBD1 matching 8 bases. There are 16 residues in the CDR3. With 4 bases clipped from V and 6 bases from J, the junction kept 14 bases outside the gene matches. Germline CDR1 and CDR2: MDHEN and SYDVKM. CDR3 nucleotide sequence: TGTGCCAGCAGTTCACTTACCGGGACAGGATCGTTCGAGCAGTACTTC. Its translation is CASSSLTGTGSFEQYF.

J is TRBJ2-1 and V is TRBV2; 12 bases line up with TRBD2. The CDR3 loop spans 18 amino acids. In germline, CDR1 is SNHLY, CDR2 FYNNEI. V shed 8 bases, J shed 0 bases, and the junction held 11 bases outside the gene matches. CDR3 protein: CASGTSGRSRGSYNEQFF. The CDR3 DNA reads TGTGCCAGCGGAACTAGCGGGAGGAGTAGAGGCTCCTACAATGAGCAGTTCTTC.

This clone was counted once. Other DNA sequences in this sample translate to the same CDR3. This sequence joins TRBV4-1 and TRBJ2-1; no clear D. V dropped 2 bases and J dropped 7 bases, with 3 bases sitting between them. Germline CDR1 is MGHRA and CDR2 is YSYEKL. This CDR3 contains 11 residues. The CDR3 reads CASSQSNEQFF. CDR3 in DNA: TGCGCCAGCAGCCAAAGTAATGAGCAGTTCTTC.

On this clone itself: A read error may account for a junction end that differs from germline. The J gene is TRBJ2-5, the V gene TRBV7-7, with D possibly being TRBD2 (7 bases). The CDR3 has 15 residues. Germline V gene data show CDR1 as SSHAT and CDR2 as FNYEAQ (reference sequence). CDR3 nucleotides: TGTGCTAGCAGCCCCGCGGGGGCCCCTCAGGAGACCCAGTACTTC. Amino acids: CASSPAGAPQETQYF.

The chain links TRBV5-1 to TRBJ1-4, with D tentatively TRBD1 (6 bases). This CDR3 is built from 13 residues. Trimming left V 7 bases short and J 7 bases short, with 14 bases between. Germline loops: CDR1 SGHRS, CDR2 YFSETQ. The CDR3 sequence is CASPEGVREKLFF. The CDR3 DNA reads TGCGCCAGCCCGGAGGGGGTGCGTGAAAAACTGTTTTTT.

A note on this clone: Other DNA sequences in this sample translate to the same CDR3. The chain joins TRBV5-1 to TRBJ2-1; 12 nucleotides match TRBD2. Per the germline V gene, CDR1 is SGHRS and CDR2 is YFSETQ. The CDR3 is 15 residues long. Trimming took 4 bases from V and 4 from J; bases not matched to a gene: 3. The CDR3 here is CASSLTSGGYNEQFF. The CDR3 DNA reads TGCGCCAGCAGCCTCACTAGCGGGGGGTACAATGAGCAGTTCTTC.

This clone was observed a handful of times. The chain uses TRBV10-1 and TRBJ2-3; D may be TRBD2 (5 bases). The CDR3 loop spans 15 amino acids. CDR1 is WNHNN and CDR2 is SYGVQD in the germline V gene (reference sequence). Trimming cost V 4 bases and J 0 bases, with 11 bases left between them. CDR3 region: CASSVARSSTDTQYF. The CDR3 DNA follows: TGCGCCAGCAGTGTAGCGCGGTCAAGCACAGATACGCAGTATTTT.

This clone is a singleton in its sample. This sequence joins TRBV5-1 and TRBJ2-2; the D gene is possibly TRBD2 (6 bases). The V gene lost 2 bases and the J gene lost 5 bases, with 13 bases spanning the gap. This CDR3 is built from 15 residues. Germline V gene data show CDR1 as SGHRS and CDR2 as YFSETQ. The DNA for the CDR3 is TGCGCCAGCAGCTTTGGGCCGCGGGGAACCGGGGAGCTGTTTTTT. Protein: CASSFGPRGTGELFF.

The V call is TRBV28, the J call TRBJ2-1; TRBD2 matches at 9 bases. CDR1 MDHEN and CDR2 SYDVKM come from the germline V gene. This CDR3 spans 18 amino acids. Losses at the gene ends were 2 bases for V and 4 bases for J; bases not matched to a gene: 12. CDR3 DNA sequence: TGTGCCAGCAGTTTACCCCTAGGAGCGGGGGGCCCTTACAATGAGCAGTTCTTC. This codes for CASSLPLGAGGPYNEQFF.

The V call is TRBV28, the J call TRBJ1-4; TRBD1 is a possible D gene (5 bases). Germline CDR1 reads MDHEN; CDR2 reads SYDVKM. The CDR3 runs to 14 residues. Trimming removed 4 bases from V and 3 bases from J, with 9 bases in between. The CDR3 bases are TGTGCCAGCAGTTGGGCGGGACCTAATGAAAAACTGTTTTTT. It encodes CASSWAGPNEKLFF.

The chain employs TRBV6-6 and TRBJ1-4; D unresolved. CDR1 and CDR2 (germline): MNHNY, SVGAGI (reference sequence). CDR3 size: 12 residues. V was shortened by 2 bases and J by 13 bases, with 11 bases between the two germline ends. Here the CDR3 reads CASSYTQGPLFF. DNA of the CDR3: TGTGCCAGCAGTTACACCCAAGGGCCACTGTTTTTT.

As DNA, the CDR3 is TGCGCCAGCAGCCCCTTGCCCCAACAGGGGGCGGGCTACACCTTC. As protein: CASSPLPQQGAGYTF. V and J are TRBV5-1 and TRBJ1-2, with 9 bases identical to TRBD1. Trimming removed 4 bases from V and 8 bases from J; junction bases left unmatched: 12. Looked up from germline, CDR1 is SGHRS and CDR2 is YFSETQ. The CDR3 has 15 residues.

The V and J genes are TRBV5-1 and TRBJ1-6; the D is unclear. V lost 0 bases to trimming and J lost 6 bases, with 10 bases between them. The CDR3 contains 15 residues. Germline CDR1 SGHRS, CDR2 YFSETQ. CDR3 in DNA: TGCGCCAGCAGCTTGGAGGTAGGGTTTAATTCACCCCTCCACTTT. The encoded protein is CASSLEVGFNSPLHF. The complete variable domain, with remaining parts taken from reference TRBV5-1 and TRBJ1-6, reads KAGVTQTPRYLIKTRGQQVTLSCSPISGHRSVSWYQQTPGQGLQFLFEYFSETQRNKGNFPGRFSGRQFSNSRSEMNVSTLELGDSALYLCASSLEVGFNSPLHFGNGTRLTVT.

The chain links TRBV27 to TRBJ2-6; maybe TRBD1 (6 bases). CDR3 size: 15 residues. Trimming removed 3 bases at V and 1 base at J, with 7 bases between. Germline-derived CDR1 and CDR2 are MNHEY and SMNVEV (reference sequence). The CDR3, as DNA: TGTGCCAGCAGTTTGGGGACATCTGGGGCCAACGTCCTGACTTTC. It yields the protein CASSLGTSGANVLTF.

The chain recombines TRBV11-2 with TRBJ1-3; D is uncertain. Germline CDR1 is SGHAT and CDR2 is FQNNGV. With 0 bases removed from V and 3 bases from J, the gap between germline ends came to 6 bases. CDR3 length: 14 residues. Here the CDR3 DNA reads TGTGCCAGCAGCTTAGAGGGGTTTGGAAACACCATATATTTT. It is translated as CASSLEGFGNTIYF.

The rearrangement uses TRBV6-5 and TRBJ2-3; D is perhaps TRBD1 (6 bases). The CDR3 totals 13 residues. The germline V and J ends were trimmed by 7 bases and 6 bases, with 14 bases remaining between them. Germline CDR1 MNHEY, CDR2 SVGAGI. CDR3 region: CASTPAGQDTQYF. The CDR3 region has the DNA TGTGCCAGCACCCCGGCCGGACAGGATACGCAGTATTTT.